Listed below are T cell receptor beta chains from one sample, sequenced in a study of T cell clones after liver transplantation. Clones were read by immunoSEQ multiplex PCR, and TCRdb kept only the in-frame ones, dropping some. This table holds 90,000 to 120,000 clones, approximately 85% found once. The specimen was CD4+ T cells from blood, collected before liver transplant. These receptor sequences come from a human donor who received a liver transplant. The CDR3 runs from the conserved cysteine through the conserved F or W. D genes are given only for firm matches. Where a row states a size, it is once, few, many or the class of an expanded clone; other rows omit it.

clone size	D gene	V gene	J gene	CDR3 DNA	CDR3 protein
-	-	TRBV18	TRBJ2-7	TGTGCCAGCTCACCTTCGGGGAGCGAGCAGTACTTC	CASSPSGSEQYF
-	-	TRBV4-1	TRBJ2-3	TGCGCCAGCAGCCAAGATCCCGGGGATACGCAGTATTTT	CASSQDPGDTQYF
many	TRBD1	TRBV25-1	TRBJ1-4	TGTGCCAGCAGTCCCGACAGGGGGAATGAAAAACTGTTTTTT	CASSPDRGNEKLFF
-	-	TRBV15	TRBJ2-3	TGTGCCACCAGCAGGGGGGGACCCAGCACAGATACGCAGTATTTT	CATSRGGPSTDTQYF
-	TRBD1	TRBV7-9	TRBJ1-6	TGTGCCAGCAGCCGTACAGGGGAGGGCATAGATAAGAATTCACCCCTCCACTTT	CASSRTGEGIDKNSPLHF
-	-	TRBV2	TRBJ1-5	TGTGCCAGCAGTTGGGACACGGCCGATAGCAATCAGCCCCAGCATTTT	CASSWDTADSNQPQHF
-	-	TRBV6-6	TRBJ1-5	TGTGCCAGCAGACCCGGACGGGCGGGGAGCAATCAGCCCCAGCATTTT	CASRPGRAGSNQPQHF
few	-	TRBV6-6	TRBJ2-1	TGTGCCAGCACTCCCGGGGGGCCCGGCGAGCAGTTCTTC	CASTPGGPGEQFF
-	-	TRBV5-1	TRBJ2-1	TGCGCCAGCAGCCCAGACCATGAGCAGTTCTTC	CASSPDHEQFF
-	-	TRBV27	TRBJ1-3	TGTGCCAGCAGGGGCACCACGCTTGGGGGTCCGGCAGGAGGAAACACCATATATTTT	CASRGTTLGGPAGGNTIYF
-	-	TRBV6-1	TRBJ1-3	TGTGCCAGCAGTGGTCGCAGCTCTGGAAACACCATATATTTT	CASSGRSSGNTIYF
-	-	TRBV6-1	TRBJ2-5	TGTGCCAGCAGTGAAGTAAGGGGAGAGACCCAGTACTTC	CASSEVRGETQYF
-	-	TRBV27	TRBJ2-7	TGTGCCAGCAGTCCTCACCGTGGTGAGCAGTACTTC	CASSPHRGEQYF
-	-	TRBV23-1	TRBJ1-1	TGCGCCAGCAGTCAAAGCCCACAGCCTAAGGATTCTATGAACACTGAAGCTTTCTTT	CASSQSPQPKDSMNTEAFF
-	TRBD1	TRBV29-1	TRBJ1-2	TGCAGCGTCCAGACCAAACAGGGGGCCACTGGCTACACCTTC	CSVQTKQGATGYTF
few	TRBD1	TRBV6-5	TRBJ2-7	TGTGCCAGCAGCCGCGGGACAGGGGGCGACGAGCAGTACTTC	CASSRGTGGDEQYF
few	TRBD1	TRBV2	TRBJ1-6	TGTGCCAGCAGTGTGACAGGGGGAAATTCACCCCTCCACTTT	CASSVTGGNSPLHF
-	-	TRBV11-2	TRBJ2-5	TGTGCCAGCAGCTTAATTTTGGCAGGACAAGAGACCCAGTACTTC	CASSLILAGQETQYF
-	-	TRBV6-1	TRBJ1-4	TGTGCCAGCAGTCCCGGGAGGCAGCGCAATGAAAAACTGTTTTTT	CASSPGRQRNEKLFF
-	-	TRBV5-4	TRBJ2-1	TGTGCCAGCAGCTTACGGCGGGGGCGCTACAATGAGCAGTTCTTC	CASSLRRGRYNEQFF
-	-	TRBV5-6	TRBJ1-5	TGTGCCAGCAGCTTGTCTGGGGGGCTCAGCAATCAGCCCCAGCATTTT	CASSLSGGLSNQPQHF
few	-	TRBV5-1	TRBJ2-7	TGCGCCAGCAGCGTGTTAGCGGCCTCCTACGAGCAGTACTTC	CASSVLAASYEQYF
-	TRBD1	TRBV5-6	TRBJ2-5	TGTGCCAGCAGCTTGACCCCGGGACAGAAAGAGACCCAGTACTTC	CASSLTPGQKETQYF
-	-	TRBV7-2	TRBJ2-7	TGTGCCAGCAGCTTGGGCCCACGCGAGCAGTACTTC	CASSLGPREQYF
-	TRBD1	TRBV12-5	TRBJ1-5	TGTGCTAGTGGTCCACCGCGGACAGGGCCGCGCAATCAGCCCCAGCATTTT	CASGPPRTGPRNQPQHF
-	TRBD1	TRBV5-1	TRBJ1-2	TGCGCCAGCAGCTTCCCGGGACAGAACTATGGCTACACCTTC	CASSFPGQNYGYTF
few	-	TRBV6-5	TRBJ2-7	TGTGCCAGCAGTTACGCCCGATCCTACGAGCAGTACTTC	CASSYARSYEQYF